The 17 T cell receptor beta chains given below trace back to one sample, sequenced in a study of blood T cell repertoires in COVID-19. Assay used: immunoSEQ multiplex PCR; TCRdb lists only in-frame clones, some missing. The sample yields approximately 100,000 clones, around 94% seen once. The material sequenced was peripheral blood. The receptors come from a man aged 45-65 years with active COVID-19.

The rearrangement uses TRBV9 and TRBJ2-7; possible D gene TRBD2, 6 bases. Germline V gives CDR1 SGDLS, CDR2 YYNGEE. The CDR3 consists of 12 residues. V lost 5 bases and J 5 bases, leaving 11 bases between the germline ends. In DNA form, the CDR3 reads TGTGCCAGCAGGGGCGCGGGAAACGAGCAGTACTTC. Its protein is CASRGAGNEQYF. Using reference TRBV9 and TRBJ2-7 for the parts outside the CDR3, the full variable domain is DSGVTQTPKHLITATGQRVTLRCSPRSGDLSVYWYQQSLDQGLQFLIQYYNGEERAKGNILERFSAQQFPDLHSELNLSSLELGDSALYFCASRGAGNEQYFGPGTRLTVT.

The rearrangement joins TRBV5-4 to TRBJ1-5; D is unresolved. Per germline, CDR1 SGHNT and CDR2 YYREEE (reference sequence). The CDR3 runs to 12 residues. V shed 0 bases and J shed 6 bases, with 4 bases lying between them. The CDR3 here is CASSLDSQPQHF. CDR3 in DNA: TGTGCCAGCAGCTTGGATAGTCAGCCCCAGCATTTT. Full variable domain (missing parts from reference TRBV5-4 and TRBJ1-5): ETGVTQSPTHLIKTRGQQVTLRCSSQSGHNTVSWYQQALGQGPQFIFQYYREEENGRGNFPPRFSGLQFPNYSSELNVNALELDDSALYLCASSLDSQPQHFGDGTRLSIL.

The V call is TRBV18, the J call TRBJ2-5; TRBD2 aligns across 7 bases. V shed 3 bases and J 6 bases; nucleotides not matched to a gene: 7. The CDR3 runs to 14 residues. Germline loops: CDR1 KGHSH, CDR2 LQKENI. CDR3 protein: CASSPGGSIKTQYF. In DNA form, the CDR3 reads TGTGCCAGCTCACCGGGCGGGAGCATTAAGACCCAGTACTTC.

This sequence joins TRBV9 and TRBJ2-5; tentatively, D is TRBD1 (6 bases). The CDR3 runs 14 residues. V lost 4 bases and J 3 bases, leaving 13 bases between the germline ends. Germline V gene sequence: CDR1 SGDLS, CDR2 YYNGEE. CDR3 coding DNA: TGTGCCAGCAGCATGGGACAACCGGAAGAGACCCAGTACTTC. Its translation: CASSMGQPEETQYF.

The chain is built from TRBV15 and TRBJ1-6; D possibly corresponds to TRBD1 (5 bases). The germline gives CDR1 LNHNV, CDR2 YYDKDF (reference sequence). V was cut by 7 bases and J by 4 bases, with 14 bases left in between. The CDR3 runs 15 residues. This CDR3 reads CATTPTGGYNSPLHF. The CDR3 DNA reads TGTGCCACCACCCCGACGGGGGGTTATAATTCACCCCTCCACTTT.

The rearrangement uses TRBV30 and TRBJ1-2; D remains ambiguous. Trimming cost V 0 bases and J 6 bases, with 8 bases left between them. This CDR3 has 12 residues. Germline values: CDR1 GTSNPN, CDR2 SVGIG (reference sequence). CDR3 in amino acids: CAWSVWEDGYTF. CDR3 in DNA: TGTGCCTGGAGTGTATGGGAGGATGGCTACACCTTC.

The chain joins TRBV21-1 to TRBJ2-7; the table's D call, TRBD2, was not checked against the DNA. TRBV21-1 is noted as a pseudogene. The CDR3 runs 17 residues. The CDR3 region is CASSCPYELAGVHEQYF. Written as DNA, the CDR3 is TGTGCCAGCAGCTGCCCTTACGAACTAGCGGGAGTCCACGAGCAGTACTTC.

The rearrangement links TRBV5-1 to TRBJ2-7; 7 bases fit TRBD1. J gave up 2 bases and V 0 bases, and 2 bases lay outside the gene matches. The CDR3 length is 14 residues. Germline V gives CDR1 SGHRS, CDR2 YFSETQ. In nucleotides, the CDR3 is TGCGCCAGCAGCTTGGTGGGACAGCCCTACGAGCAGTACTTC. This sequence encodes CASSLVGQPYEQYF.

V and J are TRBV12-3 or TRBV12-4 and TRBJ1-6; D gene uncertain. V lost 3 bases, J lost 6 bases, and 6 bases lay in between. The CDR3 covers 13 residues. The CDR3 is CASSFNSNSPLHF. The CDR3 coding sequence is TGTGCCAGCAGTTTTAACAGTAATTCACCCCTCCACTTT.

The V and J genes are TRBV2 and TRBJ2-1; D ambiguous. CDR3 length equals 11 residues. The V gene lost 6 bases and the J gene lost 3 bases, with 3 bases spanning the gap. Germline V gives CDR1 SNHLY, CDR2 FYNNEI. The CDR3 reads CASSLYNEQFF. The DNA for the CDR3 is TGTGCCAGCAGCCTCTACAATGAGCAGTTCTTC. Supplemented by reference TRBV2 and TRBJ2-1, the full variable domain reads EPEVTQTPSHQVTQMGQEVILRCVPISNHLYFYWYRQILGQKVEFLVSFYNNEISEKSEIFDDQFSVERPDGSNFTLKIRSTKLEDSAMYFCASSLYNEQFFGPGTRLTVL.

The chain has TRBV27 and TRBJ2-7, with D perhaps TRBD2 (6 bases). V lost 4 bases and J 5 bases, leaving 12 bases between the germline ends. Germline V CDR1 and CDR2: MNHEY, SMNVEV (reference sequence). This CDR3 is 13 amino acids long. For the CDR3, the DNA is TGTGCCAGCAGTTGGGACTCTCGGAACGAGCAGTACTTC. The encoded protein is CASSWDSRNEQYF.

This chain links TRBV19 with TRBJ2-2; 7 bases line up with TRBD1. The CDR3 spans 15 residues. The V segment lost 7 bases and the J segment 4 bases; nucleotides outside the gene matches: 9. Germline values: CDR1 LNHDA, CDR2 SQIVND (reference sequence). The CDR3 DNA follows: TGTGCCAGTACCGATTCCGGGACAGCCACCGGGGAGCTGTTTTTT. Protein product: CASTDSGTATGELFF.

This sequence joins TRBV19 and TRBJ2-7, with 9 bases aligning to TRBD1. The V gene end was trimmed by 4 bases and the J gene end by 4 bases; junction bases not matched to a gene: 5. Germline V gives CDR1 LNHDA, CDR2 SQIVND (reference sequence). The CDR3 runs 14 residues. The CDR3 sequence is CASSTRDRVYEQYF. The CDR3 DNA follows: TGTGCCAGTAGTACGAGGGACAGGGTTTACGAGCAGTACTTC.

This rearrangement joins TRBV28 to TRBJ2-7, with D possibly matching TRBD2 (6 bases). Germline CDR1 and CDR2: MDHEN and SYDVKM. Trimming stripped 3 bases from V and 2 bases from J, with 11 bases between. The CDR3 covers 14 residues. CDR3 loop: CASSLEGPTYEQYF. In nucleotides, the CDR3 is TGTGCCAGCAGTTTGGAGGGGCCCACCTACGAGCAGTACTTC.

The chain has TRBV6-1 and TRBJ2-1; D possibly corresponds to TRBD2 (6 bases). The ends were cut back, 4 bases at V and 0 bases at J, with 16 bases in the middle. The CDR3 runs 17 residues. The V gene's germline CDR1 is MNHNS and CDR2 SASEGT. CDR3 nucleotides: TGTGCCAGCAGTGTGTCCGGGACTTTGAGCTCCTACAATGAGCAGTTCTTC. It specifies CASSVSGTLSSYNEQFF.

The chain employs TRBV18 and TRBJ2-3; D gene ambiguous. The germline V and J ends were trimmed by 2 bases and 1 base, with 10 bases remaining between them. This CDR3 spans 15 amino acids. The germline CDR1 and CDR2 sequences are KGHSH and LQKENI. In DNA form, the CDR3 reads TGTGCCAGCTCACCATTTACGGCGGGCACAGATACGCAGTATTTT. Translating gives CASSPFTAGTDTQYF.

This chain joins TRBV27 and TRBJ2-5, with TRBD1 identical over 8 bases. The V gene end was trimmed by 5 bases and the J gene end by 3 bases; junction bases not matched to a gene: 5. Germline V lookup: CDR1 MNHEY, CDR2 SMNVEV (reference sequence). CDR3 length: 14 amino acids. CDR3 in DNA: TGTGCCAGCAGTCACGCACAGGGGGAAGAGACCCAGTACTTC. As protein: CASSHAQGEETQYF.